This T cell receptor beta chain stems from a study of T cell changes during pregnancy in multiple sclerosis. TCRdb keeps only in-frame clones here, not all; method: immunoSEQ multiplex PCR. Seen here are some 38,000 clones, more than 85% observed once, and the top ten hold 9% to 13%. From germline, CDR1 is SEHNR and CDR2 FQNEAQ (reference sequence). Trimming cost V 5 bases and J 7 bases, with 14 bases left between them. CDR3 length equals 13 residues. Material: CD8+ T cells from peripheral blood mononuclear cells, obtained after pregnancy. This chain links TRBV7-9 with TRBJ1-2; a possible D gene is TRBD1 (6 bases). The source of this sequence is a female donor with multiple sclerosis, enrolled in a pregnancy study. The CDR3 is CASSPVGAGGYTF. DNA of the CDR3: TGTGCCAGCAGCCCAGTGGGGGCAGGTGGCTACACCTTC.